The 25 T cell receptor beta chains below come from one sample, sequenced in a study of blood T cells in healthy people across ages (dated by TCRdb to about 2015). Receptors were amplified or captured by 5' RACE. A second roughly 6 to 12 cycle PCR used a sample-barcoded 5' primer and a J-beta primer mix. TCRdb's own reprocessing of the public reads used fastp at Q25 and MiXCR and kept productive beta chains. Every entry covers one CDR3 protein and lists the most common genes and DNA from its rows. The sample records some 1,800,000 distinct CDR3 sequences, 30% to 40% of which are singletons. The ten largest clones represent more than 20% of the sample. The sequenced sample was blood. These receptors came from a human donor in good health.

A note on this clonotype: Compared with germline, one end of the junction differs, possibly owing to a read error. The V gene is TRBV29-1, the J gene TRBJ2-1; D remains unclear. The CDR3 extends over 13 amino acids. CDR1 SQVTM and CDR2 ANQGSEA come from the germline V gene. CDR3 protein: CSVENRPYNKQFF. The CDR3 bases are TGCAGCGTTGAAAACAGACCTTACAATAAGCAGTTCTTC.

This clonotype showed up just a few times. V usage is TRBV7-9 and J usage is TRBJ2-7; 10 bases agree with TRBD1. The CDR3 extends over 15 amino acids. Germline V gene lookup returns CDR1 SEHNR and CDR2 FQNEAQ (reference sequence). The V and J ends lost 3 bases and 5 bases, in that order; junction bases with no gene match: 7. CDR3 loop: CASSFSRQGAHEQYF. CDR3 nucleotides: TGTGCCAGCAGCTTTTCAAGACAGGGGGCGCACGAGCAGTACTTC.

This clonotype was seen more than once but under ten times. This chain joins TRBV6-1 and TRBJ1-2; the D gene is possibly TRBD1 (6 bases). Trimming took 3 bases from V and 10 from J, leaving 12 bases between them. Per germline, CDR1 MNHNS and CDR2 SASEGT. The CDR3 is 12 amino acids. CDR3 sequence reads: CASSDGTSLYTF. In nucleotides, the CDR3 is TGTGCCAGCAGTGACGGGACATCGCTCTACACCTTC.

This rearrangement joins TRBV24-1 to TRBJ2-5, with D tentatively TRBD1 (5 bases). Deletions cut 3 bases from V and 1 base from J, with 14 bases between. Germline V lookup: CDR1 KGHDR, CDR2 SFDVKD. The CDR3 spans 16 residues. CDR3 sequence reads: CATSDRGSAFQETQYF. In nucleotides, the CDR3 is TGTGCCACCAGTGATAGGGGCAGTGCCTTCCAAGAGACCCAGTACTTC.

The V and J genes are TRBV21-1 and TRBJ2-7; the listed D gene, TRBD1, was not tested against the DNA. TRBV21-1 is a pseudogene segment. The CDR3 is 15 amino acids. For the CDR3, the DNA is TGTGCCAGCAGCCGCTCGGGACAAAATTCCTACGAGCAGTACTTC. This gives the protein CASSRSGQNSYEQYF.

This clonotype was recorded a few times. CDR3 in DNA: TGCAGTGCTAGGTCAAGGGTGGACTACAATGAGCAGTTCTTC. Translation gives CSARSRVDYNEQFF. This sequence joins TRBV20-1 and TRBJ2-1; D not resolved. CDR1 and CDR2 (germline): DFQATT, SNEGSKA (reference sequence). The CDR3 loop spans 14 amino acids. V was trimmed by 3 bases and J by 3 bases, leaving 12 bases between them.

This clonotype was seen more than once but under ten times. One end of the junction varies from germline; a read error may be responsible. The chain uses TRBV5-1 and TRBJ2-6; D possibly matches TRBD1 or TRBD2 (5 bases each). Germline CDR1 reads SGHRS; CDR2 reads YFSETQ. This CDR3 has 14 amino acids. Here the CDR3 reads CASSRDGPSNVRTF. The DNA for the CDR3 is TGCGCCAGCAGCCGGGACGGTCCTTCTAACGTCCGGACTTTC.

This clonotype was observed a few times. The chain joins TRBV7-8 to TRBJ2-7; D is unclear. This CDR3 has 13 residues. The germline V gene encodes CDR1 SGHVS and CDR2 FQNEAQ. Trimming removed 2 bases from V and 5 bases from J, with 10 bases in between. The chain's CDR3 is CASSLIVIDEQYF. CDR3 DNA sequence: TGTGCCAGCAGCTTAATTGTGATCGACGAGCAGTACTTC.

The count of this clonotype is one. This chain joins TRBV12-3 or TRBV12-4 and TRBJ2-2, with 8 nucleotides matching TRBD1. V shed 10 bases and J 3 bases; nucleotides not matched to a gene: 4. CDR3 length: 13 amino acids. The CDR3 spells CANRGLDTGELFF. The CDR3 nucleotides are TGTGCCAACAGGGGGTTAGACACCGGGGAGCTGTTTTTT.

The chain employs TRBV7-9 and TRBJ2-1, with 9 positions matching TRBD1. The DNA end favors TRBJ2-7, so the J call may be wrong. CDR3 length equals 15 residues. CDR1 SEHNR and CDR2 FQNEAQ come from the germline V gene (reference sequence). The DNA of the CDR3 is TGTGCCAGCAGCTTAGGAGGGACAGGGAGAGGCGAGCAGTACTTC. This translates into CASSLGGTGRGEQYF.

This clonotype was seen a few times. The chain carries TRBV4-1 and TRBJ2-7; 10 nucleotides line up with TRBD1. The germline V gene has CDR1 MGHRA and CDR2 YSYEKL. The CDR3 extends over 16 amino acids. With 1 base clipped from V and 3 bases from J, the junction kept 6 bases outside the gene matches. For the CDR3, the DNA is TGCGCCAGCAGCCAAGCGTGGACAGGGGGATACTACGAGCAGTACTTC. This translates into CASSQAWTGGYYEQYF.

This rearrangement joins TRBV9 to TRBJ2-7, with TRBD1 matching over 8 bases. Losses at the gene ends were 0 bases for V and 3 bases for J; bases not matched to a gene: 2. The CDR3 has 14 residues. From germline, CDR1 is SGDLS and CDR2 YYNGEE. DNA for the CDR3: TGTGCCAGCAGCGTAGCAGGGGGCGGCTACGAGCAGTACTTC. This gives the protein CASSVAGGGYEQYF.

CDR3 region: CASSYSAGERTGELFF. The DNA for the CDR3 is TGTGCCAGCAGTTACTCGGCAGGGGAGAGGACCGGGGAGCTGTTTTTT. The V call is TRBV6-5, the J call TRBJ2-2; the D gene is possibly TRBD1 (6 bases). V was pared by 0 bases and J by 5 bases, with 13 bases between. Germline CDR1 is MNHEY and CDR2 is SVGAGI. The CDR3 totals 16 residues.

The rearrangement joins TRBV20-1 to TRBJ1-4; the D gene is possibly TRBD1 (5 bases). Trimming left V 0 bases short and J 7 bases short, with 18 bases between. CDR3 length equals 16 residues. Looked up from germline, CDR1 is DFQATT and CDR2 is SNEGSKA (reference sequence). CDR3 sequence reads: CSARDLDEGFGEKLFF. The DNA of the CDR3 is TGCAGTGCTAGAGACCTTGACGAGGGGTTCGGTGAAAAACTGTTTTTT.

The J gene is TRBJ2-5, the V gene TRBV20-1; the D gene is possibly TRBD1 (5 bases). The J call may not be correct, given that the DNA end is closer to TRBJ2-7. The CDR3 extends over 13 amino acids. Germline V gives CDR1 DFQATT, CDR2 SNEGSKA (reference sequence). The CDR3 region is CSVDGAGIDEQYF. In nucleotides, the CDR3 is TGCAGTGTCGATGGGGCAGGGATAGACGAGCAGTACTTC.

This clonotype was observed a few times. The DNA for the CDR3 is TGTGCCAGCAGTCGCGGGACAGGGGGCCGCACAGATACGCAGTATTTT. Encoded protein: CASSRGTGGRTDTQYF. The V gene is TRBV28, the J gene TRBJ2-3; 12 nucleotides match TRBD1. Germline CDR1 MDHEN, CDR2 SYDVKM. With V trimmed by 5 bases and J by 1 base, 4 bases remained unmatched. The CDR3 has 16 amino acids.

The rearrangement uses TRBV6-5 and TRBJ1-2; 8 positions agree with TRBD1. Germline CDR1 and CDR2: MNHEY and SVGAGI. The ends lost 0 bases at V and 4 bases at J; junction bases unmatched: 7. The CDR3 covers 16 residues. The CDR3 is CASSYSIPGTGYGYTF. For the CDR3, the DNA is TGTGCCAGCAGTTACTCGATCCCCGGGACAGGCTATGGCTACACCTTC.

The sample holds a few counts of this clonotype. V gene TRBV7-3 combines with J gene TRBJ2-1, with D unresolved. CDR1 and CDR2 (germline): SGHTA, FQGTGA. Trimming removed 2 bases from V and 6 bases from J, with 14 bases in between. This CDR3 contains 15 residues. The CDR3 reads CASSLGIGLINEQFF. The CDR3 coding sequence is TGTGCCAGCAGCTTAGGTATTGGGCTTATCAATGAGCAGTTCTTC.

Regarding this clonotype: A much bigger clone sits one base away, suggesting this may be a read error. This chain connects TRBV5-1 to TRBJ2-4; possible D gene TRBD1, 6 bases. The J call could be wrong; TRBJ2-7 is a better fit for the DNA end. The V gene's germline CDR1 is SGHRS and CDR2 YFSETQ. There are 14 residues in the CDR3. The CDR3 loop reads CASSPRDNPHEQYF. The CDR3 DNA sequence: TGCGCCAGCAGCCCCCGGGACAACCCCCACGAGCAGTACTTC.

This chain links TRBV28 with TRBJ1-5; tentatively, D is TRBD1 (6 bases). CDR1 and CDR2 (germline): MDHEN, SYDVKM. CDR3 length: 15 amino acids. V was clipped by 3 bases and J by 6 bases, with 15 bases between them. CDR3 DNA: TGTGCCAGCAGTTTTCCCAGGGTACAGGGTCAGCCCCAGCATTTT. Protein product: CASSFPRVQGQPQHF.

This clonotype was recorded only once. V and J are TRBV12-3 or TRBV12-4 and TRBJ2-3; TRBD1 matches 9 bases. With 9 bases clipped from V and 4 bases from J, the junction kept 5 bases outside the gene matches. The CDR3 runs to 13 residues. CDR3 protein: CASGTGLSDTQYF. CDR3 coding DNA: TGTGCCAGTGGGACAGGGTTATCAGATACGCAGTATTTT.

In this sample, this clonotype turned up a few times. The CDR3 DNA sequence: TGCAGCGTTTTTGGGGAGGGCACTGAAGCTTTCTTT. Translated: CSVFGEGTEAFF. V usage is TRBV29-1 and J usage is TRBJ1-1; no firm D call. The V and J ends lost 5 bases and 4 bases respectively, with 11 bases between them. The CDR3 has 12 residues. Germline values: CDR1 SQVTM, CDR2 ANQGSEA.

This clonotype came up a few times. The chain has TRBV29-1 and TRBJ1-1; tentatively, D is TRBD1 (5 bases). Germline lookup yields CDR1 SQVTM and CDR2 ANQGSEA. The CDR3 runs to 12 residues. Trimming shortened V by 7 bases and J by 3 bases, and 12 bases separated the two germline ends. CDR3 in amino acids: CSGGEWDTEAFF. DNA of the CDR3: TGCAGCGGAGGGGAGTGGGACACTGAAGCTTTCTTT.

This clonotype appeared a few times. J is TRBJ1-2 and V is TRBV7-2; 8 positions match TRBD1. The length of the CDR3 is 15 residues. Germline V lookup: CDR1 SGHTA, CDR2 FQGNSA. The ends lost 5 bases at V and 6 bases at J; junction bases unmatched: 11. CDR3: CASSLQGAYGNGYTF. DNA for the CDR3: TGTGCCAGCAGCCTGCAGGGGGCGTACGGGAATGGCTACACCTTC.

J is TRBJ2-3 and V is TRBV7-9; D may be TRBD2 (7 bases). CDR1 is SEHNR, CDR2 FQNEAQ, per germline (reference sequence). The CDR3 spans 15 residues. The ends were cut back, 5 bases at V and 1 base at J, with 13 bases in the middle. This CDR3 reads CASSSGTLRTDTQYF. The CDR3 DNA follows: TGTGCCAGCAGCAGCGGGACACTTCGCACAGATACGCAGTATTTT.